This TCR beta chain comes out of a study of shared clonotypes between healthy human individuals. General study findings and limits: Read depth was anticipated to influence clonotype sharing among donors. The study generally estimated greater richness for naive than memory subsets.

Investigators divided CD4+ cells into CD45RA+ naive and CD45RA-negative memory subsets. Every subset had its genomic DNA shared out evenly among several immunoSEQ plates. The assay was immunoSEQ multiplex PCR, and TCRdb's table has in-frame clones only and misses some. The sample yields around 1.4 million clones, 98% to 99% seen once. Germline V gene sequence: CDR1 SGHRS, CDR2 YFSETQ. The CDR3 totals 14 residues. The V end was cut by 3 bases, the J end by 5 bases, with 14 bases between. This clone occurred once. What it recognizes is unknown. The rearrangement joins TRBV5-1 to TRBJ2-5; weak D call: TRBD1 (5 bases). This TCR was sampled from a man younger than 45 in good health. The sample consisted of naive CD4+ T cells sorted from blood. Subset: CD45RA+ positively selected. The CDR3 DNA reads TGCGCCAGCAGCTCCTTGCAGGGCATTGAGACCCAGTACTTC. Residues: CASSSLQGIETQYF.